This TCR beta chain was obtained from a study of OX40 agonist ivuxolimab in advanced cancers. Study-wide background: Patients receiving dose escalation had hepatocellular carcinoma, melanoma, renal cell or head and neck cancer.

TCRdb keeps only in-frame clones here, not all; method: immunoSEQ multiplex PCR. The profile shows approximately 30,000 clones, over 85% of them singletons. Source: CD4+ or CD8+ T cells sorted from blood, taken in a trial of the OX40 agonist ivuxolimab. The receptor was derived from an adult with an advanced solid tumor such as melanoma, head and neck, liver or kidney cancer.

The CDR3 is CASSQGDRGDEKLFF. As DNA, the CDR3 is TGTGCCAGCAGCCAAGGGGACAGGGGGGACGAAAAACTGTTTTTT. This chain joins TRBV14 and TRBJ1-4, with 11 bases that match TRBD1. The V and J ends lost 1 base and 8 bases, in that order; junction bases with no gene match: 3. Germline CDR1 SGHDN, CDR2 FVKESK. The CDR3 covers 15 residues.